This is a list of T cell receptor beta chains from one sample in a study of cytomegalovirus exposure and HLA in healthy donors. TCRdb's table, derived via immunoSEQ multiplex PCR, lists solely in-frame clones and lacks some. The sample includes approximately 240,000 clones, over 70% of them seen just once. The specimen was PBMCs. These receptors all come from a woman aged 60-75 years in good health and CMV-seropositive. CDR3s include the opening cysteine and the closing phenylalanine or tryptophan. Each record gives: J gene, V gene, CDR3 protein.

>TRBJ1-1|TRBV5-1
CASRRTGGSGTEAFF
>TRBJ2-7|TRBV5-1
CASSLVAGTGSYEQYF
>TRBJ2-5|TRBV5-4
CASSPGGWGQETQYF
>TRBJ1-2|TRBV20-1
CSARRQAGYTF
>TRBJ1-2|TRBV4-2
CASSSQGAKSNYGYTF
>TRBJ1-4|TRBV2
CASSERGQNPATNEKLFF
>TRBJ2-2|TRBV5-1
CASSLAGETGELFF
>TRBJ2-5|TRBV10-1
CASSAGTGATETQYF
>TRBJ2-1|TRBV21-1
CASSIFGSLSYNEQFF
>TRBJ1-1|TRBV6-1
CASRFLGRNTEAFF
>TRBJ1-1|TRBV10-3
CAIGQEKAFF
>TRBJ2-7|TRBV6-1
CASSESSLALYEQYF
>TRBJ2-7|TRBV5-1
CASSFRESYEQYF